This T cell receptor beta chain was observed in a study of blood T cell repertoires in COVID-19. Generated by immunoSEQ multiplex PCR, the TCRdb table keeps only in-frame clones and is missing some. The repertoire has about 40,000 clones, around 84% of them found once; the top ten carry around 15%. The clonotype was recovered from a human donor in a cohort sampled during active COVID-19. Sequencing was performed on peripheral blood.

Here the CDR3 reads CASRPDWRKTDTQYF. Written as DNA, the CDR3 is TGTGCCAGCAGACCCGATTGGAGGAAGACAGATACGCAGTATTTT. The V gene is TRBV28, the J gene TRBJ2-3; the D gene is possibly TRBD2 (5 bases). V was cut by 6 bases and J by 3 bases, with 16 bases left in between. This CDR3 contains 15 residues. Per the germline V gene, CDR1 is MDHEN and CDR2 is SYDVKM.